These 25 T cell receptor beta chains were sequenced from one sample in a study of T cell changes during pregnancy in multiple sclerosis. TCRdb's copy holds only in-frame clones and misses some; the assay was immunoSEQ multiplex PCR. In the table there are around 60,000 clones, roughly nine tenths of which are singletons. The sequencing used peripheral blood, collected in the first trimester of pregnancy. These receptors were taken from a female donor with multiple sclerosis, enrolled in a pregnancy study.

This clone turned up a few times. The chain has TRBV10-1 and TRBJ2-2, with 9 bases identical to TRBD1. Per the germline V gene, CDR1 is WNHNN and CDR2 is SYGVQD (reference sequence). This CDR3 contains 17 residues. V trimming: 6 bases; J trimming: 0 bases; junction bases outside the gene matches: 8. The CDR3 DNA reads TGCGCCAGCAGCTCTTTGGGGGACAGGGCGAACACCGGGGAGCTGTTTTTT. This gives the protein CASSSLGDRANTGELFF.

V is TRBV5-6 and J is TRBJ2-1; 9 bases are a match to TRBD2. Germline CDR1 reads SGHDT; CDR2 reads YYEEEE. This CDR3 is built from 15 residues. The trim removed 0 bases at V and 9 bases at J, leaving 7 bases unmatched. CDR3 nucleotides: TGTGCCAGCAGCTTGGGGCTAGCGGGAATTGGTGAGCAGTTCTTC. It translates to CASSLGLAGIGEQFF.

V gene TRBV25-1 combines with J gene TRBJ1-6; 8 positions match TRBD1. The CDR3 runs to 16 residues. Germline CDR1 MGHDK, CDR2 SYGVNS. The trim removed 7 bases at V and 6 bases at J, leaving 11 bases unmatched. CDR3 in DNA: TGTGCCAGCAACCTTGGGACAGGCGGTCCTAATTCACCCCTCCACTTT. This codes for CASNLGTGGPNSPLHF.

J is TRBJ2-6 and V is TRBV4-2, with D possibly matching TRBD1 (6 bases). Trimming stripped 4 bases from V and 0 bases from J, with 10 bases between. This CDR3 has 16 residues. Germline V gene data show CDR1 as LGHNA and CDR2 as YNFKEQ. The CDR3 loop is CASSRDTLSGANVLTF. The CDR3 DNA follows: TGTGCCAGCAGCCGGGACACCCTCTCTGGGGCCAACGTCCTGACTTTC.

The chain combines TRBV29-1 with TRBJ2-7, with 11 bases matching TRBD2. CDR1 is SQVTM, CDR2 ANQGSEA, per germline. CDR3 length equals 14 residues. The J segment lost 2 bases and the V segment lost 0 bases, leaving 0 bases of the junction unmatched. Written as DNA, the CDR3 is TGCAGCGTTGAAGAACTAGCGGGAGCCTACGAGCAGTACTTC. This sequence encodes CSVEELAGAYEQYF.

CDR3 bases: TGTGCCTGGAGTTTCCGGGACAGGGGCCGCGCTTTCTTT. Protein sequence: CAWSFRDRGRAFF. The chain employs TRBV30 and TRBJ1-1; 10 bases align to TRBD1. CDR1 is GTSNPN, CDR2 SVGIG, per germline (reference sequence). There are 13 residues in the CDR3. V dropped 2 bases and J dropped 11; count of bases not matched to a gene: 8.

The chain combines TRBV6-5 with TRBJ2-2; a weak D match, TRBD2 (5 bases). The V gene's germline CDR1 is MNHEY and CDR2 SVGAGI. The CDR3 totals 14 residues. Between the trimmed V and J ends, which lost 5 bases and 0 bases, there was a span of 7 bases. The CDR3 region has the DNA TGTGCCAGCAGTCGAGCGGCGAACACCGGGGAGCTGTTTTTT. Residues: CASSRAANTGELFF.

This clone has just one count. The gene calls are TRBV7-2 and TRBJ2-5; possibly TRBD2 for D (6 bases). This CDR3 spans 15 amino acids. Germline lookup yields CDR1 SGHTA and CDR2 FQGNSA. Trimming removed 4 bases from V and 5 bases from J, with 17 bases in between. CDR3 nucleotides: TGTGCCAGCAGCTCCCCGACGGGGGTGTGGGAGACCCAGTACTTC. Its translation is CASSSPTGVWETQYF. Supplemented by reference TRBV7-2 and TRBJ2-5, the full variable domain reads GAGVSQSPSNKVTEKGKDVELRCDPISGHTALYWYRQSLGQGLEFLIYFQGNSAPDKSGLPSDRFSAERTGGSVSTLTIQRTQQEDSAVYLCASSSPTGVWETQYFGPGTRLLVL.

This clone came up once. The genes are TRBV7-9 and TRBJ1-4; D remains unclear. This CDR3 has 14 amino acids. Germline V lookup: CDR1 SEHNR, CDR2 FQNEAQ (reference sequence). Trimming took off 8 bases at V and 6 bases at J, with 16 bases between the two ends. CDR3 region: CASPAGAEDEKLFF. CDR3 in DNA: TGTGCCAGCCCCGCCGGTGCGGAGGATGAAAAACTGTTTTTT.

This clone was counted a single time. The chain joins TRBV13 to TRBJ1-3, with D perhaps matching TRBD1 (5 bases). Germline loops: CDR1 PRHDT, CDR2 FYEKMQ (reference sequence). Trimming cost V 8 bases and J 3 bases, with 14 bases left between them. The CDR3 extends over 14 amino acids. The CDR3, as DNA: TGTGCCAGCCGAAAGAGGGGACTTGGAAACACCATATATTTT. Translation gives CASRKRGLGNTIYF.

This clone came up a few times. This rearrangement joins TRBV11-3 to TRBJ2-3; a weak D match, TRBD1 (6 bases). The germline gives CDR1 SGHNT, CDR2 YENEEA. V lost 2 bases to trimming and J lost 1 base, with 10 bases between them. The CDR3 consists of 15 residues. CDR3 nucleotides: TGTGCCAGCAGCTTAAGGGCAGGGGGCACAGATACGCAGTATTTT. Its protein is CASSLRAGGTDTQYF. Combining the CDR3 with reference TRBV11-3 and TRBJ2-3 gives the whole variable domain EAGVVQSPRYKIIEKKQPVAFWCNPISGHNTLYWYLQNLGQGPELLIRYENEEAVDDSQLPKDRFSAERLKGVDSTLKIQPAELGDSAVYLCASSLRAGGTDTQYFGPGTRLTVL.

The chain has TRBV12-5 and TRBJ2-3; perhaps TRBD1 as D (6 bases). Germline CDR1 reads LGHNT; CDR2 reads FRNRAP. Trimming left V 5 bases short and J 2 bases short, with 17 bases between. This CDR3 region has 16 residues. CDR3 protein: CASGPGQISSTDTQYF. Here the CDR3 DNA reads TGTGCTAGTGGTCCCGGACAGATATCGTCCACAGATACGCAGTATTTT.

To note about this clone: The junction does not match germline at one end; this may be a read error. The V and J genes are TRBV2 and TRBJ2-3; possibly TRBD2 for D (6 bases). Per the germline V gene, CDR1 is SNHLY and CDR2 is FYNNEI. This CDR3 comprises 15 residues. The CDR3 DNA follows: TGTGCCAGCAGTAGCCGGCAGGGAGGCACGGATACGCAGTATTTT. Translation: CASSSRQGGTDTQYF.

CDR3 sequence (DNA): TGCGCCAGCAGCGCCGGGACAGGGGGACAGCCCCAGCATTTT. It encodes CASSAGTGGQPQHF. The chain uses TRBV5-1 and TRBJ1-5; 11 nucleotides match TRBD1. Germline V lookup: CDR1 SGHRS, CDR2 YFSETQ. The CDR3 covers 14 residues. Unmatched junction bases numbered 4, after V lost 4 bases and J lost 7 bases.

The chain has TRBV4-1 and TRBJ2-7; 7 bases are shared with TRBD2. Trimming removed 0 bases from V and 0 bases from J; junction bases left unmatched: 5. CDR1 and CDR2 from the germline V gene are MGHRA and YSYEKL. The CDR3 length is 16 residues. CDR3 sequence reads: CASSQEGGGSSYEQYF. The CDR3 nucleotides read TGCGCCAGCAGCCAAGAAGGCGGGGGAAGCTCCTACGAGCAGTACTTC.

The V call is TRBV9, the J call TRBJ2-3, with TRBD2 matching over 9 bases. Germline V CDR1 and CDR2: SGDLS, YYNGEE. This CDR3 spans 16 amino acids. V was pared by 0 bases and J by 3 bases, with 5 bases of the junction left unmatched. In nucleotides, the CDR3 is TGTGCCAGCAGCGTAGATGATAGCGGGGGAACAGATACGCAGTATTTT. Encoded protein: CASSVDDSGGTDTQYF.

This chain links TRBV6-6 with TRBJ2-5; D gene uncertain. The CDR3 loop spans 12 amino acids. Trimming cost V 5 bases and J 1 base, with 5 bases left between them. Germline V gives CDR1 MNHNY, CDR2 SVGAGI (reference sequence). CDR3 DNA: TGTGCCAGCAGTGGCAGCCAAGAGACCCAGTACTTC. This gives the protein CASSGSQETQYF.

V gene TRBV19 combines with J gene TRBJ1-5, with 11 positions matching TRBD1. The CDR3 runs to 19 residues. From germline, CDR1 is LNHDA and CDR2 SQIVND (reference sequence). Trimming at V came to 4 bases and at J to 1 base, leaving 12 bases not matched to a gene. CDR3: CASSNGQGARAMSNQPQHF. The CDR3, as DNA: TGTGCCAGTAGTAATGGACAGGGGGCGAGGGCGATGAGCAATCAGCCCCAGCATTTT.

This sequence joins TRBV30 and TRBJ2-7, with D perhaps TRBD1 (5 bases). V dropped 2 bases and J dropped 0 bases, with 5 bases sitting between them. CDR3 length: 12 amino acids. CDR1 and CDR2 from the germline V gene are GTSNPN and SVGIG (reference sequence). The CDR3 region has the DNA TGTGCCTGGAGTACAGGCTCCTACGAGCAGTACTTC. This sequence encodes CAWSTGSYEQYF.

V is TRBV4-3 and J is TRBJ1-1; no reliable D call. This CDR3 is 14 amino acids long. V was clipped by 0 bases and J by 7 bases, with 12 bases between them. CDR1 and CDR2 (germline): LGHNA, YSLEER. The CDR3 nucleotides read TGCGCCAGCAGCCAAGATTTGACACCGCGTGAAGCTTTCTTT. Protein: CASSQDLTPREAFF.

The chain recombines TRBV2 with TRBJ1-6; TRBD1 matches at 9 bases. V gave up 6 bases and J gave up 8 bases; unmatched junction bases: 5. The CDR3 loop spans 14 amino acids. Germline CDR1 reads SNHLY; CDR2 reads FYNNEI. The CDR3 loop reads CASRRDREYSPLHF. The CDR3 DNA reads TGTGCCAGCAGACGGGACAGGGAGTATTCACCCCTCCACTTT.

V and J are TRBV29-1 and TRBJ2-7; D may be TRBD1 (6 bases). The CDR3 extends over 13 amino acids. V lost 7 bases and J 0 bases, leaving 13 bases between the germline ends. The germline V gene encodes CDR1 SQVTM and CDR2 ANQGSEA. For the CDR3, the DNA is TGCAGCGGGGTGGGCAGGGGCTCCTACGAGCAGTACTTC. This translates into CSGVGRGSYEQYF.

The chain links TRBV30 to TRBJ1-1; D is uncertain. The germline V gene encodes CDR1 GTSNPN and CDR2 SVGIG (reference sequence). The CDR3 length is 12 residues. The V and J ends lost 0 bases and 1 base respectively, with 3 bases between them. CDR3 loop: CAWSVKNTEAFF. The CDR3 DNA is TGTGCCTGGAGTGTTAAGAACACTGAAGCTTTCTTT.

CDR3 loop: CASRGDRPSEKLFF. In nucleotides, the CDR3 is TGTGCCAGCAGGGGGGACAGACCTTCTGAAAAACTGTTTTTT. This sequence joins TRBV6-5 and TRBJ1-4; 7 nucleotides match TRBD1. CDR3 length equals 14 residues. The germline V gene encodes CDR1 MNHEY and CDR2 SVGAGI. V lost 6 bases, J lost 7 bases, and 8 bases stayed unmatched.

The chain has TRBV2 and TRBJ2-7; 10 bases are shared with TRBD1. The CDR3 is made up of 15 amino acids. Germline loops: CDR1 SNHLY, CDR2 FYNNEI. V lost 6 bases, J lost 4 bases, and 9 bases stayed unmatched. The CDR3 loop is CASSVSGQGEYEQYF. In nucleotides, the CDR3 is TGTGCCAGCAGCGTCTCCGGACAGGGGGAATACGAGCAGTACTTC.